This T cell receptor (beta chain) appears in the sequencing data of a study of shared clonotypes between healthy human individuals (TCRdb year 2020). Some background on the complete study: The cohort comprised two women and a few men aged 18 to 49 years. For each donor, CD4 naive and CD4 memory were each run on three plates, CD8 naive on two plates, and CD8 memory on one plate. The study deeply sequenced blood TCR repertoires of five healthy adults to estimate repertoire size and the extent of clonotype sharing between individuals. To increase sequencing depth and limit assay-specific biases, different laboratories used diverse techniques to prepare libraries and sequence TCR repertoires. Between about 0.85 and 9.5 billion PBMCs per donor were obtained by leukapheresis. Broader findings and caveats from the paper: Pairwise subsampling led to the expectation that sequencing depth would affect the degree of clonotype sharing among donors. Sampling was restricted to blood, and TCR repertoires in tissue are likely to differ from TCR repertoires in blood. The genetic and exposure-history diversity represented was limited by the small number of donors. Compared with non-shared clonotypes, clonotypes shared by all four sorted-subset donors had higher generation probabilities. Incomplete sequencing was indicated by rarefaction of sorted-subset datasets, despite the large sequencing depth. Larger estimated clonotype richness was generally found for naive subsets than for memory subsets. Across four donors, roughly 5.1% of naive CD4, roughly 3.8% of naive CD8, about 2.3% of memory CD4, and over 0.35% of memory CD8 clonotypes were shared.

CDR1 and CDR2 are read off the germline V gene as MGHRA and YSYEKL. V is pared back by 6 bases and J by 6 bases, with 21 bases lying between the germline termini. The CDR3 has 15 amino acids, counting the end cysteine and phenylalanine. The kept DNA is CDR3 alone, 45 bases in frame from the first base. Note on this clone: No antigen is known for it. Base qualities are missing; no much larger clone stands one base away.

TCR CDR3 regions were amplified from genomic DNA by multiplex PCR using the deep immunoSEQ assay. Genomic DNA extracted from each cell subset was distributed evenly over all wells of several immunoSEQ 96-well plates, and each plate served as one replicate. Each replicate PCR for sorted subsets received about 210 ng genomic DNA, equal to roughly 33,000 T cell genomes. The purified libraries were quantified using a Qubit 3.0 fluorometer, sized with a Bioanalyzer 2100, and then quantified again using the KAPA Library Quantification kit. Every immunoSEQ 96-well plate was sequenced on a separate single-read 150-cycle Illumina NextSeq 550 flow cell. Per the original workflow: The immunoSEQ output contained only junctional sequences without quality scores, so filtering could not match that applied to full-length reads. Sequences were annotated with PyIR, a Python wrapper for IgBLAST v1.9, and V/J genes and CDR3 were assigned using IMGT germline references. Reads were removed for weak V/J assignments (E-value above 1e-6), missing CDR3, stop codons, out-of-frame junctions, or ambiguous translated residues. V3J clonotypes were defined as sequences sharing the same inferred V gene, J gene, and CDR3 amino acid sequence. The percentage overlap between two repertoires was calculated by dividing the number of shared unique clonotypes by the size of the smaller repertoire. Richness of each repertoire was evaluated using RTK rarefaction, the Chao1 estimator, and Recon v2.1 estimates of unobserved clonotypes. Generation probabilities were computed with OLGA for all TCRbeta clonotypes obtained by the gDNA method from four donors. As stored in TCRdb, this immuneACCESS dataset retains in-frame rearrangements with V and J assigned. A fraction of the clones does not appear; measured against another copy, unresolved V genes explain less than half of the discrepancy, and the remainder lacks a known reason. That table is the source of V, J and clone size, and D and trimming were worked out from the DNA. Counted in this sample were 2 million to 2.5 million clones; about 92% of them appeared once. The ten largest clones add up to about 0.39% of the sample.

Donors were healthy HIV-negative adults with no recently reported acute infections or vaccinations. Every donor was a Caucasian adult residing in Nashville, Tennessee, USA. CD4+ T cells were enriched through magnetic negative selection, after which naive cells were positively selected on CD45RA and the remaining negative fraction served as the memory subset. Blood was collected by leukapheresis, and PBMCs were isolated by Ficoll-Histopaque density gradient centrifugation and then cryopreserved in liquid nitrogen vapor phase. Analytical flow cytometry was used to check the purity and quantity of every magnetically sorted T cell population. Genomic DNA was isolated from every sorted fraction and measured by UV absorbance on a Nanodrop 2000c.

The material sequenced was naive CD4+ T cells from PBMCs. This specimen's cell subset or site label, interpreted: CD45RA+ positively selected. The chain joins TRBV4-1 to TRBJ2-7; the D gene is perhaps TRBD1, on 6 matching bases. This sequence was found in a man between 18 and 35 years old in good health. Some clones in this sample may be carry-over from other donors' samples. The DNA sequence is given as TGCGCCAGCAGTCACCTCTCCCCCGGACAGATCGAGCAGTACTTC. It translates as CASSHLSPGQIEQYF.